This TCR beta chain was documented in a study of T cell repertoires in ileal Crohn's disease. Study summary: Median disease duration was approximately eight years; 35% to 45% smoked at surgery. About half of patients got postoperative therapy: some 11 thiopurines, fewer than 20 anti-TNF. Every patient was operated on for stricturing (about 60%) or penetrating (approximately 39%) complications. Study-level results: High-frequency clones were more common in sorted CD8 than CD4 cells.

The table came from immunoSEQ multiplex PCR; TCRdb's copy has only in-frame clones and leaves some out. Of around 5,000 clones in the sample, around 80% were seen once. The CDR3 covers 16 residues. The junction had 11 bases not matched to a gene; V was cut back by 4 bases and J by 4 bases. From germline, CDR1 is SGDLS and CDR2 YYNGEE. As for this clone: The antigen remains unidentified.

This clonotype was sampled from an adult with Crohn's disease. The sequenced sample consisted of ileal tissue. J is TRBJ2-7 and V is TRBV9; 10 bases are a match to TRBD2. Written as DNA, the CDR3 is TGTGCCAGCAGCCCCCACGGAAGCGGGGGGGCTTACGAGCAGTACTTC. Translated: CASSPHGSGGAYEQYF.